This TCR beta chain was identified in a study of T cell repertoires in cytomegalovirus infection. At the level of the study: Researchers turned to recently identified HLA-C-restricted CMV epitopes as well as well-studied HLA-B-restricted ones. Indications came from public TCR beta signatures; they pointed to CMV infection and to a matching HLA type.

Looked up from germline, CDR1 is SEHNR and CDR2 is FQNEAQ (reference sequence). This CDR3 comprises 13 residues. V lost 1 base and J lost 4, with 5 bases in between. TCRdb redid the calling of the reads with MiXCR, one entry per CDR3 protein. The profile shows around 100,000 distinct CDR3 sequences, roughly two fifths of them singletons. Concerning this clonotype itself: Its antigen remains unidentified.

Study-level findings and limits: Carriage of CMV together with the relevant HLA was identifiable through cumulative public TCR beta family frequency. HLA-C-restricted CMV-specific TCR beta clonotypes prevailed in the ex vivo response.

The clonotype was recovered from a human donor in good health (CMV status not recorded). Some clones in this sample may be carry-over from other donors' samples. This chain connects TRBV7-9 to TRBJ1-3; unclear D gene. The source material was CD8+ T cells from cultured PBMCs, sampled from culture after CMV antigen stimulation. The CDR3 protein is CASSLVEGNTIYF. The CDR3 DNA is TGTGCCAGCAGCTTAGTGGAGGGAAACACCATATATTTT. Based on the CDR3 plus reference TRBV7-9 and TRBJ1-3, the full variable domain is DTGVSQNPRHKITKRGQNVTFRCDPISEHNRLYWYRQTLGQGPEFLTYFQNEAQLEKSRLLSDRFSAERPKGSFSTLEIQRTEQGDSAMYLCASSLVEGNTIYFGEGSWLTVV.